This passage covers 10 T cell receptor beta chains from one sample sequenced in a study of response to subunit inactivated influenza vaccine. TCRdb re-called the RT-PCR reads through MiXCR, storing one row per CDR3 protein. The sample records more than 400,000 distinct CDR3 sequences, roughly 9.8% being singletons. The sequenced sample was PBMCs from blood, obtained about 6 weeks after vaccination. These receptors were collected from a man aged 50 or older who received an inactivated influenza vaccine.

The chain recombines TRBV19 with TRBJ1-1, with 7 bases aligning to TRBD1. V lost 10 bases, J lost 4 bases, and 6 bases stayed unmatched. The CDR3 loop spans 12 amino acids. Germline values: CDR1 LNHDA, CDR2 SQIVND (reference sequence). The chain's CDR3 is CATRSGGTEAFF. CDR3 sequence (DNA): TGTGCCACTCGTTCAGGGGGCACTGAAGCTTTCTTT. The variable domain in full, with the rest retrieved from reference TRBV19 and TRBJ1-1, is DGGITQSPKYLFRKEGQNVTLSCEQNLNHDAMYWYRQDPGQGLRLIYYSQIVNDFQKGDIAEGYSVSREKKESFPLTVTSAQKNPTAFYLCATRSGGTEAFFGQGTRLTVV.

The chain has TRBV5-5 and TRBJ2-7, with a weak D call TRBD1 (7 bases). CDR1 and CDR2 from the germline V gene are SGHKS and YYEKEE (reference sequence). The CDR3 loop spans 14 amino acids. Trimming left V 4 bases short and J 1 base short, with 12 bases between. The CDR3 is CASSGGTESYEQYF. The CDR3 DNA is TGTGCCAGCAGCGGGGGGACAGAATCCTACGAGCAGTACTTC.

CDR3 residues: CASSLPVAGAGEQYF. CDR3 in DNA: TGCGCCAGCAGCTTGCCAGTAGCCGGTGCGGGCGAGCAGTACTTC. The chain combines TRBV5-1 with TRBJ2-7; D is perhaps TRBD2 (5 bases). V was trimmed by 1 base and J by 6 bases, leaving 17 bases between them. Germline values: CDR1 SGHRS, CDR2 YFSETQ. The CDR3 runs to 15 residues.

Only a few counts were recorded for this clonotype. The chain combines TRBV12-3 or TRBV12-4 with TRBJ2-7, with TRBD1 identical over 9 bases. CDR3 length: 15 amino acids. The J segment lost 3 bases and the V segment lost 5 bases, leaving 8 bases of the junction unmatched. The CDR3 spells CASSSRDRAYYEQYF. The CDR3 region has the DNA TGTGCCAGCAGTAGCCGGGACAGGGCTTACTACGAGCAGTACTTC.

This chain uses TRBV24-1 with TRBJ2-7; 9 bases agree with TRBD1. The CDR3 extends over 14 amino acids. CDR1 KGHDR and CDR2 SFDVKD come from the germline V gene. Germline trimming cut 9 bases from V and 2 bases from J; bases unmatched to any gene: 7. The CDR3 sequence: CATSRDRDPYEQYF. For the CDR3, the DNA is TGTGCCACCTCCCGGGACAGGGACCCCTACGAGCAGTACTTC.

The chain couples TRBV7-9 to TRBJ2-7; D perhaps matches TRBD2 (5 bases). Trimming took 5 bases from V and 3 from J, leaving 14 bases between them. CDR1 is SEHNR and CDR2 is FQNEAQ in the germline V gene (reference sequence). The CDR3 spans 14 residues. The CDR3 nucleotides read TGTGCCAGCAGCCCAAAAGCGGAACTCTACGAGCAGTACTTC. Translated, it gives CASSPKAELYEQYF.

The chain has TRBV18 and TRBJ2-7; 14 nucleotides align to TRBD2. Losses at the gene ends were 0 bases for V and 2 bases for J; bases not matched to a gene: 9. Germline CDR1 is KGHSH and CDR2 is LQKENI. This CDR3 comprises 19 residues. CDR3 nucleotide sequence: TGTGCCAGCTCACCACCCACCGGGACTAGCGGGAGCCGTACCTACGAGCAGTACTTC. It encodes CASSPPTGTSGSRTYEQYF.

The rearrangement links TRBV4-2 to TRBJ2-1, with 11 positions matching TRBD2. From germline, CDR1 is LGHNA and CDR2 YNFKEQ. CDR3 size: 15 residues. The V segment lost 8 bases and the J segment 3 bases; nucleotides outside the gene matches: 6. This CDR3 reads CASALLAGDYNEQFF. CDR3 coding DNA: TGTGCCAGCGCATTACTAGCGGGGGACTACAATGAGCAGTTCTTC.

This rearrangement joins TRBV9 to TRBJ2-3, with D perhaps matching TRBD2 (6 bases). CDR1 and CDR2 (germline): SGDLS, YYNGEE. The CDR3 has 17 amino acids. V was clipped by 0 bases and J by 7 bases, with 21 bases between them. CDR3 nucleotide sequence: TGTGCCAGCAGCGTAGAAGGCGTACTAGCCCGATTATATACGCAGTATTTT. Protein: CASSVEGVLARLYTQYF. Based on the CDR3 plus reference TRBV9 and TRBJ2-3, the full variable domain is DSGVTQTPKHLITATGQRVTLRCSPRSGDLSVYWYQQSLDQGLQFLIQYYNGEERAKGNILERFSAQQFPDLHSELNLSSLELGDSALYFCASSVEGVLARLYTQYFGPGTRLTVL.

This clonotype has a handful of counts. V and J are TRBV10-3 and TRBJ1-3, with D possibly TRBD1 on 6 matching bases. Germline assignment: CDR1 ENHRY and CDR2 SYGVKD. V was pared by 3 bases and J by 2 bases, with 11 bases between. The CDR3 spans 15 residues. DNA for the CDR3: TGTGCCATCAGTGACTCCGGGGGGCCTGGAAACACCATATATTTT. Translated, it gives CAISDSGGPGNTIYF.